This T cell receptor beta chain comes out of a study of T cell responses to AZD1222 COVID-19 vaccine. General observations from the study: The study found Spike-specific TCR breadth and depth rose after two AZD1222 doses. Donors in the cohort were predominantly white British and more often female, and clonal diversity was possibly underestimated. Researchers took repertoire samples only after the peak T cell response had come.

The method was immunoSEQ multiplex PCR; TCRdb's version includes in-frame clones alone and lacks a portion of them. The top ten clones hold less than 6% of a sample with 120,000 to 150,000 clones, just over 85% of them seen once. This clone has only a few counts. Its antigen is still unknown. Sequencing was performed on peripheral blood, taken 28 days after the second AZD1222 dose. The source of this sequence is an adult who received the AZD1222 COVID-19 vaccine.

This CDR3 is CASSPPLGAEPNYGYTF. The CDR3 DNA reads as TGTGCCAGCTCACCCCCGCTTGGGGCCGAGCCTAACTATGGCTACACCTTC. This sequence joins TRBV18 and TRBJ1-2; weak D call: TRBD1 (5 bases). This CDR3 is 17 amino acids long. Germline V gene lookup returns CDR1 KGHSH and CDR2 LQKENI. V lost 3 bases and J 0 bases, leaving 17 bases between the germline ends.